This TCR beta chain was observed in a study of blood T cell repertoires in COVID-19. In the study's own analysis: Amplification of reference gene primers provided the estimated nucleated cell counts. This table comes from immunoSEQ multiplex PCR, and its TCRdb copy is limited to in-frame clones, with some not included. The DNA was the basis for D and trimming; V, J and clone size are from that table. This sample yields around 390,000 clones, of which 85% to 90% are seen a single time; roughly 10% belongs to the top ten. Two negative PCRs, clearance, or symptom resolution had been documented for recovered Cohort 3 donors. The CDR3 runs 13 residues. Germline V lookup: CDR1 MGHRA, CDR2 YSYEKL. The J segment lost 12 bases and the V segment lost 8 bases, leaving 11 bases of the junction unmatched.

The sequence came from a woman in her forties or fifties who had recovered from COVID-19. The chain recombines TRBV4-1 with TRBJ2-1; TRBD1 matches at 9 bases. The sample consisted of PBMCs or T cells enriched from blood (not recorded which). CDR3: CASAIWTGERQFF. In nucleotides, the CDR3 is TGCGCCAGCGCCATTTGGACAGGGGAAAGGCAGTTCTTC.